This entry concerns a single TCR beta chain. What it binds is unknown. One end of the junction varies from germline; a read error may be responsible. Gene names and germline match the mouse. This sample stems from a study of tissue T cells after allogeneic stem cell transplantation. The study's findings and limits: Few T cell clones were shared across patients, but motif clusters showed tissue-specific shared signatures. Which tissue TCRs were alloreactive or antigen-specific was not determined. Some clones might be persisting host cells. The patient cohort was small and clinically heterogeneous, with limited sampling depth. Within patients, tissue anatomy strongly shaped TCR repertoire composition.

Some clones are missing from TCRdb's copy, which holds only in-frame ones; the method was immunoSEQ multiplex PCR. This sample has 20,000 to 25,000 clones, with around 70% found just once. This receptor was identified in a female BALB/c mouse in good health. The strain bears MHC haplotype H2-d. Sequencing was performed on spleen.

CDR3 bases read: TGTGCCAGCAACCAAAGAGGGACTGGGGGGTTAGGCACCCAGTAC. It codes for CASNQRGTGGLGTQY. In full, the CDR3 reads CASNQRGTGGLGTQYF. This sequence joins TRBV2 and TRBJ2-5; 12 nucleotides agree with TRBD2. The observed sequence ends 1 residue before the CDR3 terminus, with the missing tail filled in from the germline J gene. CDR1 is LGHNA, CDR2 YSYQKL, per germline. The CDR3 has 16 amino acids.